This is a list of T cell receptor beta chains from one sample in a study of T-cell memory formation after mild COVID-19. TCRdb independently ran MiXCR on the 5' RACE reads; one entry per CDR3 protein. The sample lists some 300,000 distinct CDR3 sequences, 20% to 25% seen once, with around 23% in the top ten. Sequenced input: PBMCs or a T cell subset sorted from them (not recorded which). These receptors came from a man aged 18 to 30 who had mild COVID-19 (a few samples of this study predate the infection). Cell type and time point are not known. Each CDR3 is given with its conserved first and last residue. Fields, in order: V gene, J gene, D gene, clone size, CDR3 protein, CDR3 DNA. The D gene is left open where the match is weak. Only some rows state a clone size, as once, few, many or a class for expanded clones.

>TRBV7-8|TRBJ2-3|.|few
CASSLATYTDTQYF
TGTGCCAGCAGCTTAGCGACGTACACAGATACGCAGTATTTT
>TRBV4-1|TRBJ2-3|.|.
CASSQAPGSADTDTQYF
TGCGCCAGCAGCCAAGCCCCGGGAAGCGCGGACACAGATACGCAGTATTTT
>TRBV5-1|TRBJ2-1|TRBD2|many
CASSLATSGEEQFF
TGCGCCAGCAGCTTGGCAACTAGCGGGGAAGAGCAGTTCTTC
>TRBV6-5|TRBJ2-1|.|few
CASSRWGSYNEQFF
TGTGCCAGCAGTCGATGGGGCTCCTACAATGAGCAGTTCTTC
>TRBV7-2|TRBJ2-3|.|few
CASSLAPGSTADTQYF
TGTGCCAGCAGCTTAGCGCCTGGGAGCACAGCGGATACGCAGTATTTT
>TRBV4-3|TRBJ2-1|.|.
CASSPPAYNEQFF
TGCGCCAGCAGCCCTCCTGCCTACAATGAGCAGTTCTTC
>TRBV4-3|TRBJ2-1|TRBD2|.
CASSQDRQAGGQYNEQFF
TGCGCCAGCAGCCAAGATCGCCAAGCGGGAGGCCAATACAATGAGCAGTTCTTC
>TRBV20-1|TRBJ2-6|.|few
CSASREGGANVLTF
TGCAGTGCTAGTAGGGAAGGTGGGGCCAACGTCCTGACTTTC
>TRBV7-6|TRBJ2-5|TRBD2|few
CASSRTSGGYQETQYF
TGTGCCAGCAGCCGGACTAGCGGGGGGTACCAAGAGACCCAGTACTTC
>TRBV12-3/TRBV12-4|TRBJ2-3|.|.
CASSLLPLTDTQYF
TGTGCCAGCAGTTTACTTCCACTCACAGATACGCAGTATTTT
>TRBV19|TRBJ1-1|TRBD1|.
CASSAHHQGAAEAFF
TGTGCCAGTAGTGCCCACCATCAGGGGGCGGCTGAAGCTTTCTTT
>TRBV9|TRBJ1-2|.|.
CASSVDGNGYTF
TGTGCCAGCAGCGTAGATGGCAACGGCTACACCTTC